Included here is one T cell receptor (beta chain) sequence, with context. The target antigen is unknown. The sample comes from a study of tumor-infiltrating lymphocytes in primary liver carcinoma. Across the study: The patient group consisted of men and women aged 30 to 69 years. General study results and limits: The top-250-clone fraction was significantly higher in tumors than in blood (p = 0.039). Relative to tumor region pairs, the tumor-adjacent and tumor-blood pairs showed overlap that was lower.

With a constant-region primer, TCR beta cDNA was made from approximately 520 ng of total RNA. Three nested multiplex PCR rounds, a slightly modified ARM-PCR method, built the TCR beta libraries. It was with TRBV1-TRBV30 forward primers and a C-beta reverse primer that the first two PCR rounds were run, at roughly 11 cycles each. TCRdb used MiXCR to reprocess the multiplex PCR reads, holding one entry per CDR3 protein. The sample has over 40,000 distinct CDR3 sequences; over 75% are singletons. The V and J ends lost 0 bases and 1 base respectively, with 8 bases between them. This CDR3 comprises 15 residues. Germline V gene lookup returns CDR1 SGDLS and CDR2 YYNGEE. Unsorted bulk tissue of about 19-33 mg yielded co-extracted RNA and DNA.

The rearrangement links TRBV9 to TRBJ2-1; maybe TRBD1 (6 bases). Sequencing was done on a sample of liver tumor tissue from sampling region 5. Specified subset: tumor region T5, tumor centre. This receptor was identified in a man between 40 and 49 years old with primary liver carcinoma and hepatitis B virus infection. The CDR3 here is CASSVADRSYNEQFF. CDR3 bases: TGTGCCAGCAGCGTAGCCGACAGGTCCTACAATGAGCAGTTCTTC.